One T cell receptor (beta chain) is described in this entry. Its antigen is as yet unknown. This CDR3 is missing its conserved last phenylalanine or tryptophan, likely due to a read error. This sample is drawn from a study of glioma-infiltrating T cells. Whole-study findings and limits: Tissue and blood shared very few CDR3 sequences. Non-neoplastic patients had below-expected tissue-blood divergence, while all gliomas exceeded expectation.

CDR1 and CDR2 from the germline V gene are DFQATT and SNEGSKA (reference sequence). V shed 6 bases, J shed 5 bases, and the junction held 13 bases outside the gene matches. The CDR3 is made up of 15 amino acids. The iRepertoire nested amplicon-rescue multiplex PCR amplified TCR alpha and beta CDR3s from RNA. Input was 100-400 ng of tissue mRNA or PBMC total RNA. In TCRdb, the multiplex PCR reads were re-called with MiXCR into one record per CDR3 protein. The table shows over 1,000 distinct CDR3 sequences, with 57% occurring only once. Sequenced material: glioma tissue, nonneoplastic brain tissue, or PBMCs (not recorded which). The receptor was derived from a human donor with low-grade glioma or glioblastoma, undergoing nonglioma brain surgery, or in good health (not recorded which). The V and J genes are TRBV20-1 and TRBJ2-1, with 7 nucleotides matching TRBD2. CDR3 bases: TGCAGTGCGAGCAGCCGGGGACTAACGGACAATGAGCAGTTCTTA. Encoded protein: CSASSRGLTDNEQFL.